This TCR beta chain came from a study of shared clonotypes between healthy human individuals. Study-level points and caveats: Depth of sequencing was expected to influence donor clonotype sharing. Enrolling few donors narrowed the genetic and exposure-history diversity that was represented. Larger estimated richness was generally seen in naive subsets than in memory subsets.

Only Caucasian adults living in Nashville, Tennessee served as donors. Comment on this clone: Its target is unknown.

This table comes from immunoSEQ multiplex PCR, and its TCRdb copy is limited to in-frame clones, with some not included. The sample includes 850,000 to 1,200,000 clones, roughly 70% of them seen just once. Germline-derived CDR1 and CDR2 are LNHDA and SQIVND (reference sequence). V gave up 0 bases and J gave up 3 bases, with 8 bases separating them. This CDR3 spans 14 amino acids. Sequenced material: memory CD4+ T cells sorted from blood. Subset defined: CD45RA-negative fraction. The TCR originated in a young man in good health. V and J are TRBV19 and TRBJ1-2, with D possibly being TRBD1 (5 bases). CDR3 in amino acids: CASSIEGRDYGYTF. DNA of the CDR3: TGTGCCAGTAGTATAGAGGGCAGGGACTATGGCTACACCTTC.